Shown below are 8 T cell receptor beta chains from a single sample sequenced in a study of CD8 T cells in ankylosing spondylitis. Notes on the study in general: In ankylosing spondylitis blood, a motif of roughly 8 highly homologous TCR beta variants appeared characteristic.

One entry per CDR3 protein, called by TCRdb with MiXCR from the 5' RACE reads. Counted here are under 550,000 distinct CDR3 sequences, roughly 25% occurring once; the ten biggest clones make up under 0.9%. The antigens for these receptors are not known. Sequencing input: blood, either unsorted or a sorted T cell fraction (not recorded which). All receptors come from a male donor with ankylosing spondylitis.

This clonotype was counted only a few times. This rearrangement joins TRBV6-5 to TRBJ1-4; D remains ambiguous. Looked up from germline, CDR1 is MNHEY and CDR2 is SVGAGI. This CDR3 spans 17 amino acids. V was clipped by 0 bases and J by 0 bases, with 11 bases between them. CDR3 residues: CASSYSSHTSTNEKLFF. The CDR3 DNA is TGTGCCAGCAGTTACTCGAGTCACACCTCAACTAATGAAAAACTGTTTTTT.

This clonotype was detected a few times. This sequence joins TRBV25-1 and TRBJ2-1; TRBD2 aligns across 15 bases. Germline loops: CDR1 MGHDK, CDR2 SYGVNS. Trimming removed 0 bases from V and 4 bases from J; junction bases left unmatched: 16. This CDR3 has 22 residues. CDR3 sequence: CASSEYNLGLAGGPSSYNEQFF. The CDR3 nucleotides are TGTGCCAGCAGTGAATATAATTTGGGACTAGCGGGAGGACCTTCTTCTTACAATGAGCAGTTCTTC.

V gene TRBV29-1 combines with J gene TRBJ2-3; D unresolved. V was trimmed by 4 bases and J by 5 bases, leaving 7 bases between them. The length of the CDR3 is 11 residues. Germline CDR1 is SQVTM and CDR2 is ANQGSEA. This chain's CDR3 is CSVGYQDTQYF. The CDR3 DNA is TGCAGCGTTGGATATCAAGATACGCAGTATTTT.

The genes are TRBV25-1 and TRBJ2-2; 10 bases match TRBD2. Germline-derived CDR1 and CDR2 are MGHDK and SYGVNS. There are 15 residues in the CDR3. J lost 4 bases, V lost 11 bases, and 10 bases had no gene match. The CDR3 region is CAATSSGRATGELFF. CDR3 nucleotides: TGTGCCGCTACCTCCAGCGGGAGGGCCACCGGGGAGCTGTTTTTT.

This clonotype has a handful of counts. The gene calls are TRBV29-1 and TRBJ2-3, with D perhaps matching TRBD2 (5 bases). The CDR3 sequence is 13 residues long. Trimming pared 5 bases from V and 2 bases from J, leaving 11 bases between. Looked up from germline, CDR1 is SQVTM and CDR2 is ANQGSEA. The CDR3 sequence is CSVRRLITDTQYF. CDR3 in DNA: TGCAGCGTTCGGAGACTAATCACAGATACGCAGTATTTT.

The rearrangement joins TRBV19 to TRBJ2-3; D remains unclear. The CDR3 loop spans 16 amino acids. The V end lost 0 bases, the J end lost 4 bases, and 14 bases lay between the germline ends. Germline CDR1 and CDR2: LNHDA and SQIVND (reference sequence). In DNA form, the CDR3 reads TGTGCCAGTAGTATAGATGGTCAAGTTGGGGCAGATACGCAGTATTTT. As protein: CASSIDGQVGADTQYF. Looking up the rest from reference TRBV19 and TRBJ2-3 gives the full variable domain: DGGITQSPKYLFRKEGQNVTLSCEQNLNHDAMYWYRQDPGQGLRLIYYSQIVNDFQKGDIAEGYSVSREKKESFPLTVTSAQKNPTAFYLCASSIDGQVGADTQYFGPGTRLTVL.

The rearrangement links TRBV6-2 or TRBV6-3 to TRBJ2-2, with 10 bases identical to TRBD2. Germline V gene data show CDR1 as MNHEY and CDR2 as SVGEGT. The CDR3 spans 15 residues. With V trimmed by 6 bases and J by 5 bases, 6 bases remained unmatched. The CDR3 reads CASSPAGGVTGELFF. CDR3 coding DNA: TGTGCCAGCAGCCCAGCGGGAGGGGTGACCGGGGAGCTGTTTTTT.

V and J are TRBV29-1 and TRBJ2-2; D uncertain. This CDR3 region has 12 residues. V lost 6 bases and J 8 bases, leaving 13 bases between the germline ends. Germline V gene lookup returns CDR1 SQVTM and CDR2 ANQGSEA. CDR3 nucleotide sequence: TGCAGCGTGGGGAAGGAGACAGGGGAGCTGTTTTTT. This encodes CSVGKETGELFF.